These 10 T cell receptor beta chains came from one sample sequenced in a study of OX40 agonist ivuxolimab in advanced cancers. Data came from immunoSEQ multiplex PCR; TCRdb stores just in-frame clones and leaves some out. This sample has 55,000 to 90,000 clones; 85% to 90% occur once, and the top ten carry around 2.3%. This material consisted of CD4+ or CD8+ T cells sorted from blood, taken in a trial of the OX40 agonist ivuxolimab. The source of these receptors is an adult with an advanced solid tumor such as melanoma, head and neck, liver or kidney cancer.

For this clone: At one end the junction does not follow the germline gene, possibly because of a read error. CDR3: CVSSLTSSHGYTF. Written as DNA, the CDR3 is TGTGTCAGCAGCCTCACCTCGTCCCATGGCTACACCTTC. J is TRBJ1-2 and V is TRBV7-9; D remains unclear. The CDR3 contains 13 residues. The germline V gene encodes CDR1 SEHNR and CDR2 FQNEAQ (reference sequence).

The chain carries TRBV13 and TRBJ2-1, with TRBD1 identical over 8 bases. V lost 5 bases to trimming and J lost 7 bases; unmatched junction nucleotides: 4. The germline gives CDR1 PRHDT, CDR2 FYEKMQ (reference sequence). The CDR3 consists of 13 residues. Here the CDR3 DNA reads TGTGCCAGCAGCCTGACAGGGGAGAATGAGCAGTTCTTC. Its protein product is CASSLTGENEQFF.

The V gene is TRBV6-4, the J gene TRBJ2-5; 7 bases agree with TRBD2. J was trimmed by 2 bases and V by 7 bases; bases with no gene match: 7. CDR3 length: 14 amino acids. Germline assignment: CDR1 MRHNA and CDR2 SNTAGT. The DNA for the CDR3 is TGTGCCAGCACCTCGGGACTACCACAAGAGACCCAGTACTTC. Protein: CASTSGLPQETQYF.

The V gene is TRBV9, the J gene TRBJ2-7; D uncertain. The CDR3 extends over 13 amino acids. The V end lost 8 bases, the J end lost 2 bases, and 14 bases lay between the germline ends. Germline V gene sequence: CDR1 SGDLS, CDR2 YYNGEE. CDR3 loop: CARGSPDPYEQYF. For the CDR3, the DNA is TGTGCCAGGGGATCGCCAGACCCCTACGAGCAGTACTTC.

With respect to this clone: The sample contains more than one DNA sequence encoding this CDR3. V gene TRBV10-3 combines with J gene TRBJ2-3, with unresolved D. Trimming took off 0 bases at V and 6 bases at J, with 4 bases between the two ends. The CDR3 sequence is 12 residues long. Germline CDR1 reads ENHRY; CDR2 reads SYGVKD. CDR3 sequence: CAISESRDTQYF. CDR3 in DNA: TGTGCCATCAGTGAGTCAAGGGATACGCAGTATTTT.

The rearrangement uses TRBV14 and TRBJ2-1; D is undetermined. V dropped 1 base and J dropped 3 bases, with 4 bases sitting between them. The CDR3 length is 13 residues. Per the germline V gene, CDR1 is SGHDN and CDR2 is FVKESK. CDR3 coding DNA: TGTGCCAGCAGCCAAGCGGTCTACAATGAGCAGTTCTTC. Its translation: CASSQAVYNEQFF.

The V gene is TRBV2, the J gene TRBJ1-1; D remains ambiguous. Looked up from germline, CDR1 is SNHLY and CDR2 is FYNNEI. Trimming cost V 5 bases and J 1 base, with 11 bases left between them. The CDR3 runs to 14 residues. The CDR3 protein is CASSTEMGNTEAFF. CDR3 nucleotide sequence: TGTGCCAGCAGTACCGAGATGGGGAACACTGAAGCTTTCTTT.

The rearrangement joins TRBV9 to TRBJ2-6, with D tentatively TRBD2 (6 bases). V was cut by 4 bases and J by 0 bases, with 14 bases left in between. This CDR3 is built from 17 residues. The germline gives CDR1 SGDLS, CDR2 YYNGEE. The CDR3 DNA sequence: TGTGCCAGCAGCCCCCGGGACTTACGCTCTGGGGCCAACGTCCTGACTTTC. Translating gives CASSPRDLRSGANVLTF.

This chain uses TRBV7-9 with TRBJ1-4, with TRBD1 matching 7 bases. There are 15 residues in the CDR3. Germline assignment: CDR1 SEHNR and CDR2 FQNEAQ (reference sequence). J was trimmed by 8 bases and V by 2 bases; bases with no gene match: 8. CDR3 sequence reads: CASSLRGTGEEKLFF. The CDR3 nucleotides are TGTGCCAGCAGCTTAAGGGGAACAGGGGAGGAAAAACTGTTTTTT.

V gene TRBV28 combines with J gene TRBJ2-4; possibly TRBD2 for D (6 bases). CDR1 and CDR2 (germline): MDHEN, SYDVKM. There are 14 residues in the CDR3. V was trimmed by 6 bases and J by 6 bases, leaving 15 bases between them. CDR3 nucleotide sequence: TGTGCCAGCAGCTCGCCGGGACTCTCAAACATTCAGTACTTC. Amino acids: CASSSPGLSNIQYF.